Below, 13 T cell receptor beta chains from the same sample are listed, as sequenced in a study of cytomegalovirus exposure and HLA in healthy donors (dated by TCRdb to 2017 to 2019). Receptors were amplified or captured by the immunoSEQ multiplex PCR assay. For the multiplex PCR, a mixture combining 60 forward primers for TCR Vbeta segments and 13 reverse primers for TCR Jbeta segments was used. In its TCRdb copy, this immuneACCESS table keeps in-frame sequences only and misses some clones. Where compared with another copy, unresolved V genes explain less than half of these, and the others have no known cause. The sample table holds around 200,000 clones, of which under 85% were seen once. 1.6% of the sample rests with the top ten. The sequenced sample consisted of PBMCs. These receptors were collected from a woman between 18 and 29 years old in good health and CMV-seronegative.

This chain joins TRBV19 and TRBJ2-1; 7 nucleotides line up with TRBD2. Trimming took 10 bases from V and 3 from J; bases not matched to a gene: 15. Looked up from germline, CDR1 is LNHDA and CDR2 is SQIVND (reference sequence). The CDR3 covers 16 residues. DNA of the CDR3: TGTGCCACTCAACGTGCTGGAAGCGGGAACTACAATGAGCAGTTCTTC. Translating gives CATQRAGSGNYNEQFF.

The chain carries TRBV28 and TRBJ1-6, with a weak D call TRBD1 (5 bases). V lost 5 bases, J lost 5 bases, and 13 bases lay in between. Looked up from germline, CDR1 is MDHEN and CDR2 is SYDVKM. CDR3 length: 15 residues. For the CDR3, the DNA is TGTGCCAGCAGTCTCCCAGGGTTCAATAATTCACCCCTCCACTTT. Protein: CASSLPGFNNSPLHF.

The rearrangement uses TRBV28 and TRBJ1-2; TRBD1 aligns across 8 bases. CDR1 and CDR2 (germline): MDHEN, SYDVKM. The V gene end was trimmed by 6 bases and the J gene end by 4 bases; junction bases not matched to a gene: 13. CDR3 size: 16 residues. The CDR3 DNA is TGTGCCAGCAGGAAGGAAGGGACAGGATTAGGCTATGGCTACACCTTC. Its translation: CASRKEGTGLGYGYTF.

This clone was observed a handful of times. The chain combines TRBV6-1 with TRBJ1-4; D is possibly TRBD1 (6 bases). Per the germline V gene, CDR1 is MNHNS and CDR2 is SASEGT. Trimming pared 5 bases from V and 8 bases from J, leaving 12 bases between. The CDR3 is 13 amino acids. The CDR3 loop reads CASSWTEIEKLFF. The DNA of the CDR3 is TGTGCCAGCAGTTGGACAGAGATAGAAAAACTGTTTTTT.

The chain employs TRBV28 and TRBJ2-3, with 8 bases lining up with TRBD1. Per the germline V gene, CDR1 is MDHEN and CDR2 is SYDVKM. CDR3 size: 15 residues. Unmatched junction bases numbered 10, after V lost 5 bases and J lost 6 bases. CDR3 residues: CASSPARTGYDTQYF. CDR3 nucleotides: TGTGCCAGCAGTCCCGCCCGGACAGGGTACGATACGCAGTATTTT.

The chain carries TRBV7-2 and TRBJ2-1; the match to TRBD2 covers 11 bases. The CDR3 totals 17 residues. The trim removed 4 bases at V and 6 bases at J, leaving 11 bases unmatched. In germline, CDR1 is SGHTA, CDR2 FQGNSA. The CDR3 bases are TGTGCCAGCAGCTATGGTAGCGGGAGGGCTGGTACCAATGAGCAGTTCTTC. Translating gives CASSYGSGRAGTNEQFF.

This clone was detected a few times. The chain links TRBV5-6 to TRBJ2-7; no firm D call. The V gene's germline CDR1 is SGHDT and CDR2 YYEEEE. V lost 0 bases, J lost 7 bases, and 5 bases lay in between. This CDR3 comprises 11 residues. CDR3 nucleotides: TGTGCCAGCAGCTTGGGTGAGGAGCAGTACTTC. It encodes CASSLGEEQYF. Together with reference TRBV5-6 and TRBJ2-7, the CDR3 gives the full variable domain: DAGVTQSPTHLIKTRGQQVTLRCSPKSGHDTVSWYQQALGQGPQFIFQYYEEEERQRGNFPDRFSGHQFPNYSSELNVNALLLGDSALYLCASSLGEEQYFGPGTRLTVT.

This clone was seen only once. V is TRBV5-1 and J is TRBJ2-2; perhaps TRBD1 as D (6 bases). V was shortened by 4 bases and J by 7 bases, with 8 bases between the two germline ends. The germline V gene has CDR1 SGHRS and CDR2 YFSETQ. The CDR3 loop spans 12 amino acids. DNA of the CDR3: TGCGCCAGCAGCCTCAGGGGCGGGGAGCTGTTTTTT. This sequence encodes CASSLRGGELFF.

The chain employs TRBV7-3 and TRBJ1-1; no reliable D call. Germline-derived CDR1 and CDR2 are SGHTA and FQGTGA. The CDR3 covers 13 residues. The V gene lost 6 bases and the J gene lost 3 bases, with 11 bases spanning the gap. The CDR3 region has the DNA TGTGCCAGCAGACACTCGAGGGACACTGAAGCTTTCTTT. Translating gives CASRHSRDTEAFF.

The CDR3 nucleotides are TGTGCCAGCAACCCTACAGGGGGCACTGAAGCTTTCTTT. It yields the protein CASNPTGGTEAFF. The chain is built from TRBV5-4 and TRBJ1-1; 8 bases match TRBD1. The CDR3 has 13 amino acids. V lost 6 bases, J lost 4 bases, and 5 bases stayed unmatched. CDR1 and CDR2 (germline): SGHNT, YYREEE (reference sequence).

This chain joins TRBV18 and TRBJ1-2, with 7 bases fitting TRBD1. The trim removed 2 bases at V and 2 bases at J, leaving 11 bases unmatched. In germline, CDR1 is KGHSH, CDR2 LQKENI. The CDR3 runs 17 residues. Here the CDR3 reads CASSPDRAPEGNYGYTF. The DNA of the CDR3 is TGTGCCAGCTCACCAGACAGGGCCCCCGAGGGCAACTATGGCTACACCTTC.

This clone was seen a single time. The CDR3 coding sequence is TGCGCCAGCAGCCAGAGCGGGGAGGGCTACAATGAGCAGTTCTTC. Its translation is CASSQSGEGYNEQFF. The chain employs TRBV4-1 and TRBJ2-1; 7 positions agree with TRBD2. Per germline, CDR1 MGHRA and CDR2 YSYEKL. V shed 3 bases, J shed 3 bases, and the junction held 5 bases outside the gene matches. The CDR3 is 15 residues long.

CDR3 DNA sequence: TGTGCCAGCCATAAAGACAGGGAAGAGACCCAGTACTTC. It encodes CASHKDREETQYF. This chain connects TRBV2 to TRBJ2-5, with 7 positions matching TRBD1. With 8 bases clipped from V and 3 bases from J, the junction kept 6 bases outside the gene matches. The CDR3 is 13 amino acids. The germline V gene has CDR1 SNHLY and CDR2 FYNNEI.